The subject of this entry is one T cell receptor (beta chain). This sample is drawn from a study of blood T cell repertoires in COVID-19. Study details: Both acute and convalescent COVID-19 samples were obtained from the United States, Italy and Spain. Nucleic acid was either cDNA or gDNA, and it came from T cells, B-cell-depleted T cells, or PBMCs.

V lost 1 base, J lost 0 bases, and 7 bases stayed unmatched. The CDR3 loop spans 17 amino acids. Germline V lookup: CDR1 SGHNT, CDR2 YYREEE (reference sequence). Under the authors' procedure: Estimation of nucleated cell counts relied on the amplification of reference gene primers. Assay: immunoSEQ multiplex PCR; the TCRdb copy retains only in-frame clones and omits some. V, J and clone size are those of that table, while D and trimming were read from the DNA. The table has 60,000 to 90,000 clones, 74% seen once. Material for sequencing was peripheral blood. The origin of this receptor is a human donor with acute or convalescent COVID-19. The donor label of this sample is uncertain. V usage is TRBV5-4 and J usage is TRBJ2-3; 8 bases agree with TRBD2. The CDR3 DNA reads TGTGCCAGCAGCTTGATAGGGCGGGGGGCTAGCACAGATACGCAGTATTTT. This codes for CASSLIGRGASTDTQYF.